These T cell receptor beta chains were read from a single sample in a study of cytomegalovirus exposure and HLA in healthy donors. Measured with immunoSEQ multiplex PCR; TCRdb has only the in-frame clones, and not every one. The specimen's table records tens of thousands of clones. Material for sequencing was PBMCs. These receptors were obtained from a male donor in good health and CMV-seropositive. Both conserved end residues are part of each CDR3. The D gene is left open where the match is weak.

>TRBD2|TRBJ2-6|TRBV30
TGTGCCTGGAGTGCGGGAGGGAAAGGGGCCAACGTCCTGACTTTC
CAWSAGGKGANVLTF
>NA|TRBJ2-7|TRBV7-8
TGTGCCAGCAGCCCACCCCGGACTGTAAACGAGCAGTACTTC
CASSPPRTVNEQYF
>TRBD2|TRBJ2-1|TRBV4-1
TGCGCCAGCAGCCACCGATTTAGCGGGAGTGGTTCCTACAATGAGCAGTTCTTC
CASSHRFSGSGSYNEQFF
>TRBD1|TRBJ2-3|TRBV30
TGTGCCTGGAGTGGGAAGACAGGGAAAGCTAGCACAGATACGCAGTATTTT
CAWSGKTGKASTDTQYF
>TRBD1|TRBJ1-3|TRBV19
TGTGCCAGTAGTATCTGGACAGGGACCGACTCTGGAAACACCATATATTTT
CASSIWTGTDSGNTIYF
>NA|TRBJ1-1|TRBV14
TGTGCCAGCAGCCAAGGGCAGGGATTTGGCACTGAAGCTTTCTTT
CASSQGQGFGTEAFF
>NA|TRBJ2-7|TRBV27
TGTGCCAGCAGTTTGGCGGGATTTACCTACGAGCAGTACTTC
CASSLAGFTYEQYF
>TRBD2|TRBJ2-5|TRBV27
TGTGCCAGCAGTTTGGTTAGCGGGGGTCAAGAGACCCAGTACTTC
CASSLVSGGQETQYF
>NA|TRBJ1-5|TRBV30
TGTGCCTGGAGTGGGGGAGGGGACGGTCAGCCCCAGCATTTT
CAWSGGGDGQPQHF
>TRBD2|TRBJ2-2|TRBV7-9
TGTGCCAGCAGCTACGGGGGGGCGTTCTCCGGGGAGCTGTTTTTT
CASSYGGAFSGELFF
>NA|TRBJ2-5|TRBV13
TGTGCCAGCAGCCTGCGGGGTTACGGGGAGACCCAGTACTTC
CASSLRGYGETQYF
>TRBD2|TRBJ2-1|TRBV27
TGTGCCAGCAGTTTAAACGTAGCGGGAGAGGTGGAGGAGCAGTTCTTC
CASSLNVAGEVEEQFF
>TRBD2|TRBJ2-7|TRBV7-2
TGTGCCAGCAGCCTGACCGTAGCGGGAAGCTCCTACGAGCAGTACTTC
CASSLTVAGSSYEQYF
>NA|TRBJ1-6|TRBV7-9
TGTGCCAGCAGCCCGTCGCCCGGGTCACCCCTCCACTTT
CASSPSPGSPLHF
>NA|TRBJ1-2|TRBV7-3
TGTGCCAGCAGCTTACAGGGGCAGGGGTATGGCTACACCTTC
CASSLQGQGYGYTF
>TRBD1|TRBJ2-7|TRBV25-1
TGTGCCAGCAGTGCAGGGACAGGGTTGGACGAGCAGTACTTC
CASSAGTGLDEQYF
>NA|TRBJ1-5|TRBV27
TGTGCCAGCAGTGACACAGGACAGCCCCAGCATTTT
CASSDTGQPQHF
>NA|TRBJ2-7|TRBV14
TGTGCCAGCAGCCTTAGCGGATACTCCTACGAGCAGTACTTC
CASSLSGYSYEQYF
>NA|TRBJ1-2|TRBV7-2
TGTGCCAGCAGCTTGGGCAATGGCTACACCTTC
CASSLGNGYTF
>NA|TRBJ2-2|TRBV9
TGTGCCAGCAGCGCCTACAGGAACGGGGAGCTGTTTTTT
CASSAYRNGELFF
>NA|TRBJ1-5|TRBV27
TGTGCCAGCAGTTTATCCTCGTATAGCAATCAGCCCCAGCATTTT
CASSLSSYSNQPQHF
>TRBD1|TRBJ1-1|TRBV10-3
TGTGCCATCAGTTGGGACAGGGACGATGAAGCTTTCTTT
CAISWDRDDEAFF
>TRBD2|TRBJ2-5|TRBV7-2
TGTGCCAGCAGCACGGGGACTATCCAAGAGACCCAGTACTTC
CASSTGTIQETQYF
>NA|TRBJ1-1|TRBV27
TGTGCCAGCAGTTACGACAGGTTGTACACTGAAGCTTTCTTT
CASSYDRLYTEAFF
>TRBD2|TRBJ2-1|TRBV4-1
TGCGCCAGCAGCCAAGAGGGTTCGTGGGAGGGCAACAATGAGCAGTTCTTC
CASSQEGSWEGNNEQFF
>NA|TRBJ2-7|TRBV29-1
TGCAGCGTTGGGTCAGGGTGGGGAATGGGATCCAGCTCCTACGAGCAGTACTTC
CSVGSGWGMGSSSYEQYF
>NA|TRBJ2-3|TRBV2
TGTGCCAGCATAAGGGGGGATACGCAGTATTTT
CASIRGDTQYF
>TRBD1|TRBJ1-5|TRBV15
TGTGCCACCAGCAGGACAGGACAGGGAACTCAGCCCCAGCATTTT
CATSRTGQGTQPQHF
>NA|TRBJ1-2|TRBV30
TGTGCCTGGAGTGTCGGGGAGGGGAACTATGGCTACACCTTC
CAWSVGEGNYGYTF
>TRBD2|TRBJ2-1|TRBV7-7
TGTGCTAGCAGCCCGGCTAGCGGATACAATGAGCAGTTCTTC
CASSPASGYNEQFF
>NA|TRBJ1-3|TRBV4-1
TGCGCCAGCAGCCAAGAAACGACGGGAAGGCGGGACATATATTTT
CASSQETTGRRDIYF
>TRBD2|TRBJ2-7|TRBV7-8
TGTGCCAGCAGCTTAGTTAGCGGGGGAACCTACGAGCAGTACTTC
CASSLVSGGTYEQYF
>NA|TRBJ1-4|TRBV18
TGTGCCAGCTCACCACCGGAAAAGCGAGGGGAAAAACTGTTTTTT
CASSPPEKRGEKLFF
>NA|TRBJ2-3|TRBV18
TGTGCCAGCTCACCACCCGGGGCAGGGGCCGCAGATACGCAGTATTTT
CASSPPGAGAADTQYF
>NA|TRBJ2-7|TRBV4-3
TGCGCCAGCAGCCAAGATAGCCTGACCACCTACGAGCAGTACTTC
CASSQDSLTTYEQYF
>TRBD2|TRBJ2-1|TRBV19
TGTGCCAGTAGTTTCTCTAGCGGGGGGGTAAGCTCCTACAATGAGCAGTTCTTC
CASSFSSGGVSSYNEQFF
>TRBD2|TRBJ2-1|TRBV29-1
TGCAGCGTTTTTCCGACTAGCGGGAGTTTAACCTACAATGAGCAGTTCTTC
CSVFPTSGSLTYNEQFF
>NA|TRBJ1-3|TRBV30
TGTGCCTGGAGTGAAACAGAGCTCTCTGGAAACACCATATATTTT
CAWSETELSGNTIYF
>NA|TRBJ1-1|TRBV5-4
TGTGCCAGCAGACACCCGAACACTGAAGCTTTCTTT
CASRHPNTEAFF
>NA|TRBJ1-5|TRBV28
TGTGCCAGCAGTTTTTTGGGCAGCTCGAGCAATCAGCCCCAGCATTTT
CASSFLGSSSNQPQHF
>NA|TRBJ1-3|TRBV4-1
TGCGCCAGCAGCCAAGATAAGGGAGGGGCTCTCTCTGGAAACACCATATATTTT
CASSQDKGGALSGNTIYF